The 11 T cell receptor beta chains below were found in one sample sequenced in a study of blood T cell repertoires in COVID-19. Data came from immunoSEQ multiplex PCR; TCRdb stores just in-frame clones and leaves some out. The sample has approximately 89,000 clones, around four fifths seen once. Specimen: peripheral blood. These receptors were collected from an older woman with active or convalescent COVID-19.

The gene calls are TRBV5-1 and TRBJ2-3; 14 bases fit TRBD2. The germline V gene encodes CDR1 SGHRS and CDR2 YFSETQ. Unmatched junction bases numbered 8, after V lost 3 bases and J lost 2 bases. This CDR3 spans 18 amino acids. CDR3 sequence: CASSSGTSGGVLTDTQYF. DNA for the CDR3: TGCGCCAGCAGCTCCGGGACTAGCGGGGGAGTCCTCACAGATACGCAGTATTTT.

V and J are TRBV5-1 and TRBJ2-7, with a tentative D call TRBD2 (6 bases). The CDR3 is 12 residues long. Trimming took off 3 bases at V and 6 bases at J, with 10 bases between the two ends. The germline gives CDR1 SGHRS, CDR2 YFSETQ. The CDR3: CASSSQGLEQYF. The CDR3 region has the DNA TGCGCCAGCAGCTCCCAGGGACTCGAGCAGTACTTC.

DNA for the CDR3: TGCGCCAGCAGCTTGCATCCTACCCAAGGGGGCGCGGAGACCCAGTACTTC. It yields the protein CASSLHPTQGGAETQYF. The chain recombines TRBV5-1 with TRBJ2-5; 7 nucleotides match TRBD1. V lost 1 base, J lost 5 bases, and 14 bases stayed unmatched. The CDR3 runs 17 residues. Germline V lookup: CDR1 SGHRS, CDR2 YFSETQ.

CDR3 sequence reads: CASSSETGRAFF. The CDR3, as DNA: TGTGCCAGCAGTTCCGAGACAGGGCGAGCTTTCTTT. The chain has TRBV6-5 and TRBJ1-1, with 7 bases aligning to TRBD1. After removal of 4 bases from V and 10 bases from J, the junction contained 6 bases not matched to a gene. The CDR3 contains 12 residues. Germline V gene sequence: CDR1 MNHEY, CDR2 SVGAGI.

The rearrangement uses TRBV24-1 and TRBJ2-1, with TRBD2 matching 9 bases. The length of the CDR3 is 15 residues. CDR1 KGHDR and CDR2 SFDVKD come from the germline V gene. V was pared by 7 bases and J by 6 bases, with 9 bases of the junction left unmatched. Here the CDR3 reads CATSPGTSLFNEQFF. CDR3 DNA: TGTGCCACCAGCCCCGGGACTAGCTTGTTCAATGAGCAGTTCTTC.

The V and J genes are TRBV5-1 and TRBJ2-5; no clear D gene. Per the germline V gene, CDR1 is SGHRS and CDR2 is YFSETQ. This CDR3 is built from 15 residues. Deletions cut 0 bases from V and 4 bases from J, with 13 bases between. The CDR3 DNA is TGCGCCAGCAGCTTGGCCGTCGGCCCGGGAGAGACCCAGTACTTC. Its translation is CASSLAVGPGETQYF.

The V gene is TRBV10-3, the J gene TRBJ2-2; tentatively, D is TRBD2 (7 bases). Germline CDR1 ENHRY, CDR2 SYGVKD. There are 15 residues in the CDR3. V was shortened by 4 bases and J by 5 bases, with 14 bases between the two germline ends. CDR3 nucleotide sequence: TGTGCCATCAGTGTTAACGGGGGGCCGACCGGGGAGCTGTTTTTT. The encoded protein is CAISVNGGPTGELFF.

This clone has only a few counts. The genes are TRBV5-1 and TRBJ2-3; no clear D gene. V was cut by 8 bases and J by 2 bases, with 15 bases left in between. The CDR3 covers 14 residues. CDR1 and CDR2 (germline): SGHRS, YFSETQ. Written as DNA, the CDR3 is TGCGCCAGTCGGTGGTCGGTATACACAGATACGCAGTATTTT. It translates to CASRWSVYTDTQYF.

The V and J genes are TRBV2 and TRBJ1-3; TRBD1 agrees at 9 bases. Trimming at V came to 8 bases and at J to 3 bases, leaving 8 bases not matched to a gene. This CDR3 comprises 15 residues. The germline CDR1 and CDR2 sequences are SNHLY and FYNNEI. The CDR3 DNA reads as TGTGCCAGCGGGCGGACAGGGGTCGGTGGAAACACCATATATTTT. Its protein is CASGRTGVGGNTIYF.

This chain uses TRBV18 with TRBJ2-6; 7 bases agree with TRBD1. Germline loops: CDR1 KGHSH, CDR2 LQKENI. Losses at the gene ends were 2 bases for V and 2 bases for J; bases not matched to a gene: 3. The CDR3 has 16 amino acids. CDR3 bases: TGTGCCAGCTCACCAGTCACAGGGGCTGGGGCCAACGTCCTGACTTTC. This sequence encodes CASSPVTGAGANVLTF.

Here the CDR3 DNA reads TGTGCCAGCAGCCAGGAAGCTGGAGGTTCTTATGGCTACACCTTC. Encoded protein: CASSQEAGGSYGYTF. The chain has TRBV3-1 (or the pseudogene TRBV3-2) and TRBJ1-2; D gene unclear. Germline CDR1 LGHDT, CDR2 YNNKEL (reference sequence). This CDR3 contains 15 residues. Trimming left V 3 bases short and J 5 bases short, with 16 bases between.